These 20 T cell receptor beta chains came from one sample sequenced in a study of CD8+ T cells in alopecia areata. Treatment described: oral pan-JAK inhibitor, 5-10 mg twice daily. Reverse transcribed after extraction, RNA yielded cDNA as the sequencing template. TCRdb keeps only in-frame clones here, not all; method: immunoSEQ multiplex PCR. The sample yields some 160,000 clones, 50% to 70% seen once. This material consisted of CD4+ T cells sorted from blood, taken at week 4, from a patient treated with tofacitinib. Receptor source: a human donor with alopecia areata.

The chain uses TRBV11-2 and TRBJ2-1; maybe TRBD2 (6 bases). Germline CDR1 reads SGHAT; CDR2 reads FQNNGV. The CDR3 is 13 residues long. V was clipped by 5 bases and J by 9 bases, with 14 bases between them. CDR3 in DNA: TGTGCCAGCAGCCCCAATCGGGGGACTGAGCAGTTCTTC. It specifies CASSPNRGTEQFF.

The chain links TRBV7-8 to TRBJ1-6, with 7 bases matching TRBD1. The CDR3 length is 14 residues. Germline V CDR1 and CDR2: SGHVS, FQNEAQ. The V and J ends lost 4 bases and 4 bases, in that order; junction bases with no gene match: 1. CDR3 sequence: CASSWGQYNSPLHF. Here the CDR3 DNA reads TGTGCCAGCAGCTGGGGACAGTATAATTCACCCCTCCACTTT.

V is TRBV5-1 and J is TRBJ2-7; D is unclear. V was clipped by 1 base and J by 5 bases, with 7 bases between them. The CDR3 covers 12 residues. From germline, CDR1 is SGHRS and CDR2 YFSETQ. CDR3: CASSLNLNEQYF. As DNA, the CDR3 is TGCGCCAGCAGCTTGAACTTGAACGAGCAGTACTTC.

This clone was detected a few times. CDR3 protein: CASSSRTSLDEQFF. CDR3 in DNA: TGTGCCAGCAGTTCGCGGACTAGCCTTGATGAGCAGTTCTTC. The chain carries TRBV27 and TRBJ2-1; TRBD2 aligns across 8 bases. Germline CDR1 and CDR2: MNHEY and SMNVEV (reference sequence). The CDR3 runs 14 residues. V lost 4 bases, J lost 8 bases, and 7 bases stayed unmatched.

The chain combines TRBV5-1 with TRBJ2-5; 8 positions match TRBD1. The CDR3 is made up of 13 amino acids. The germline gives CDR1 SGHRS, CDR2 YFSETQ. With 7 bases clipped from V and 4 bases from J, the junction kept 6 bases outside the gene matches. The CDR3: CASLPDRGETQYF. In DNA, the CDR3 is TGCGCCAGCCTCCCCGACAGGGGAGAGACCCAGTACTTC.

In this sample, this clone turned up a few times. The chain uses TRBV29-1 and TRBJ1-1; possible D gene TRBD1, 5 bases. Trimming stripped 6 bases from V and 1 base from J, with 12 bases between. The CDR3 runs 13 residues. The germline gives CDR1 SQVTM, CDR2 ANQGSEA. In DNA, the CDR3 is TGCAGCGTAACCGAGGGGAGGAACACTGAAGCTTTCTTT. Its protein is CSVTEGRNTEAFF.

The rearrangement joins TRBV9 to TRBJ1-1; D gene unclear. The V and J ends lost 0 bases and 2 bases respectively, with 11 bases between them. CDR3 length: 15 amino acids. Germline CDR1 and CDR2: SGDLS and YYNGEE. The chain's CDR3 is CASSVEVSTNTEAFF. CDR3 in DNA: TGTGCCAGCAGCGTAGAAGTGAGTACCAACACTGAAGCTTTCTTT.

V is TRBV2 and J is TRBJ1-2, with 9 positions matching TRBD1. Trimming removed 4 bases from V and 6 bases from J; junction bases left unmatched: 6. CDR3 length equals 14 residues. CDR1 and CDR2 (germline): SNHLY, FYNNEI. The CDR3 sequence is CASSVWDRANGYTF. The CDR3 coding sequence is TGTGCCAGCAGTGTTTGGGACAGGGCAAATGGCTACACCTTC.

This clone turned up a few times. Other nucleotide sequences in the sample specify the same CDR3. The V call is TRBV5-6, the J call TRBJ2-5, with unresolved D. The germline V gene encodes CDR1 SGHDT and CDR2 YYEEEE. CDR3 length: 11 amino acids. Trimming stripped 0 bases from V and 3 bases from J, with 0 bases between. CDR3 residues: CASSLEETQYF. CDR3 DNA sequence: TGTGCCAGCAGCTTGGAAGAGACCCAGTACTTC.

Concerning this clone: This sample also contains other DNA sequences that code for the same CDR3. The chain employs TRBV30 and TRBJ1-3; D remains unclear. This CDR3 region has 14 residues. Germline V gives CDR1 GTSNPN, CDR2 SVGIG (reference sequence). V shed 0 bases and J shed 0 bases, with 6 bases lying between them. As DNA, the CDR3 is TGTGCCTGGAGTGTCGGGAGCTCTGGAAACACCATATATTTT. Amino acids: CAWSVGSSGNTIYF.

This clone was observed a handful of times. For the CDR3, the DNA is TGTGCCAGCAGCTCCGGGGAATATGAAAAACTGTTTTTT. Amino acid sequence: CASSSGEYEKLFF. This sequence joins TRBV7-9 and TRBJ1-4; D uncertain. Between the trimmed V and J ends, which lost 4 bases and 6 bases, there was a span of 9 bases. Germline V gene sequence: CDR1 SEHNR, CDR2 FQNEAQ (reference sequence). CDR3 size: 13 residues.

V is TRBV15 and J is TRBJ1-1; D possibly corresponds to TRBD1 (5 bases). The ends were cut back, 0 bases at V and 10 bases at J, with 24 bases in the middle. The germline gives CDR1 LNHNV, CDR2 YYDKDF (reference sequence). The CDR3 runs to 17 residues. CDR3 nucleotide sequence: TGTGCCACCAGCAGAGATCGCTCCGGGACCCACCTACGAGGAGCTTTCTTT. Its translation is CATSRDRSGTHLRGAFF.

V is TRBV11-2 and J is TRBJ2-2; tentatively, D is TRBD1 or TRBD2 (5 bases each). Germline loops: CDR1 SGHAT, CDR2 FQNNGV. V was shortened by 4 bases and J by 8 bases, with 11 bases between the two germline ends. This CDR3 has 13 residues. The CDR3 nucleotides read TGTGCCAGCAGCTCCCGGGGCCTGGGGGAGCTGTTTTTT. Residues: CASSSRGLGELFF.

This clone has a count of ten or more. The J gene is TRBJ2-5, the V gene TRBV4-1, with 8 bases matching TRBD2. Germline V gene sequence: CDR1 MGHRA, CDR2 YSYEKL. The CDR3 runs 16 residues. With V trimmed by 0 bases and J by 4 bases, 7 bases remained unmatched. Here the CDR3 reads CASSQDESGGAETQYF. The CDR3, as DNA: TGCGCCAGCAGCCAAGATGAATCGGGGGGGGCAGAGACCCAGTACTTC.

This clone was counted between two and nine times. The chain combines TRBV23-1 with TRBJ2-1; 9 bases agree with TRBD1. TRBV23-1 is reported as an ORF; its role is uncertain. V shed 4 bases, J shed 9 bases, and the junction held 16 bases outside the gene matches. This CDR3 has 17 residues. The DNA of the CDR3 is TGCGCCAGCAGTCCCCGAGGGGGACAGGGATATAAAAGTGAGCAGTTCTTC. This encodes CASSPRGGQGYKSEQFF.

This clone occurred once. The chain recombines TRBV30 with TRBJ2-2; D unresolved. V was cut by 0 bases and J by 6 bases, with 8 bases left in between. CDR1 and CDR2 from the germline V gene are GTSNPN and SVGIG (reference sequence). This CDR3 contains 13 residues. The CDR3 loop reads CAWSVYTAGELFF. The DNA for the CDR3 is TGTGCCTGGAGTGTTTACACCGCCGGGGAGCTGTTTTTT.

This clone was seen a handful of times. The chain links TRBV19 to TRBJ1-2, with 9 bases fitting TRBD1. Per germline, CDR1 LNHDA and CDR2 SQIVND (reference sequence). V dropped 2 bases and J dropped 7; count of bases not matched to a gene: 11. This CDR3 is 16 amino acids long. CDR3 residues: CASSITLRTGVRGYTF. In nucleotides, the CDR3 is TGTGCCAGTAGTATAACCCTCCGGACAGGGGTTCGTGGCTACACCTTC.

DNA for the CDR3: TGTGCCAGCAGCCCGACAGGGGGCCTTGGCTACACCTTC. Protein: CASSPTGGLGYTF. The rearrangement links TRBV5-6 to TRBJ1-2, with 10 bases matching TRBD1. CDR3 size: 13 residues. V lost 4 bases and J lost 7; bases outside the gene matches: 4. CDR1 is SGHDT, CDR2 YYEEEE, per germline. Complete variable domain (other parts from reference TRBV5-6 and TRBJ1-2): DAGVTQSPTHLIKTRGQQVTLRCSPKSGHDTVSWYQQALGQGPQFIFQYYEEEERQRGNFPDRFSGHQFPNYSSELNVNALLLGDSALYLCASSPTGGLGYTFGSGTRLTVV.

The chain has TRBV27 and TRBJ2-7, with D uncertain. Germline V CDR1 and CDR2: MNHEY, SMNVEV (reference sequence). The ends were cut back, 3 bases at V and 7 bases at J, with 13 bases in the middle. The CDR3 contains 13 residues. DNA for the CDR3: TGTGCCAGCAGTTTCCCATGGAGCAGTGAGCAGTACTTC. It encodes CASSFPWSSEQYF.

V gene TRBV29-1 combines with J gene TRBJ1-1; tentative D call: TRBD1 (6 bases). The CDR3 has 12 residues. V dropped 8 bases and J dropped 3 bases, with 13 bases sitting between them. Germline CDR1 SQVTM, CDR2 ANQGSEA. The CDR3 region has the DNA TGCAGCTGGGGGTACAGGGACACTGAAGCTTTCTTT. Translation gives CSWGYRDTEAFF.